This T cell receptor beta chain derives from a study of blood T cell repertoires in COVID-19. A few counts support this clone. Some clones are missing from TCRdb's copy, which holds only in-frame ones; the method was immunoSEQ multiplex PCR. This table holds about 69,000 clones, about 86% found once. V gave up 0 bases and J gave up 5 bases, with 8 bases separating them. The CDR3 contains 13 residues. Per the germline V gene, CDR1 is MNHEY and CDR2 is SMNVEV (reference sequence). V is TRBV27 and J is TRBJ2-7, with TRBD1 as a possible D gene (5 bases). Sequenced: peripheral blood. The clonotype was recovered from a man aged 40-50 years with COVID-19, enrolled during active disease. The CDR3 loop reads CASSLSRQHEQYF. In DNA form, the CDR3 reads TGTGCCAGCAGTTTATCCAGACAGCACGAGCAGTACTTC.